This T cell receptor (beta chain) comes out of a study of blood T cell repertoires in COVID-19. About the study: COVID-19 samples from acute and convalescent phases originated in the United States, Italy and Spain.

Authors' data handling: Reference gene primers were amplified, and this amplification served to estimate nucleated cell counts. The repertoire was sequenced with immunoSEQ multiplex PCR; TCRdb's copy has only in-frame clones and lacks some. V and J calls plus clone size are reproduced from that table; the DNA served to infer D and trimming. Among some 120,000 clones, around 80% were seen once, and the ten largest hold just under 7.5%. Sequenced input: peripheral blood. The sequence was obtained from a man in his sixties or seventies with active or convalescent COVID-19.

CDR3 in amino acids: CASSDPGGPAEAFF. In DNA, the CDR3 is TGTGCCAGCAGTGACCCCGGGGGTCCCGCTGAAGCTTTCTTT. J is TRBJ1-1 and V is TRBV28, with TRBD1 as a possible D gene (5 bases). This CDR3 has 14 residues. CDR1 is MDHEN, CDR2 SYDVKM, per germline. V shed 5 bases and J shed 6 bases, with 16 bases lying between them.